Presented here are 30 T cell receptor beta chains from one specimen sequenced in a study of T-cell reconstitution after alpha-beta-depleted transplantation in children. Unique molecular identifiers were used to barcode this TCRbeta library. TCRdb re-analysed the PCR reads in MiXCR, keeping a single row per CDR3 protein. The data hold approximately 490,000 distinct CDR3 sequences, with about 10% observed a single time. The sequencing here drew on PBMCs, taken before TCRalphabeta/CD19-depleted stem cell transplant. The source is a child aged 2 to 15 with inherited bone marrow failure, due to receive a stem cell transplant.

There are many counts of this clonotype. V and J are TRBV2 and TRBJ2-2, with D hard to call. Per the germline V gene, CDR1 is SNHLY and CDR2 is FYNNEI. V shed 5 bases and J shed 6 bases, with 7 bases lying between them. CDR3 length: 12 amino acids. CDR3 in amino acids: CASSNVPGELFF. As DNA, the CDR3 is TGTGCCAGCAGTAACGTTCCCGGGGAGCTGTTTTTT.

This clonotype was observed many times. V gene TRBV10-1 combines with J gene TRBJ2-1; TRBD2 aligns across 10 bases. CDR1 and CDR2 (germline): WNHNN, SYGVQD (reference sequence). The CDR3 consists of 15 residues. V dropped 1 base and J dropped 9; count of bases not matched to a gene: 6. CDR3 in DNA: TGCGCCAGCAGTGAGTTCCTAGCGGGAGAGGCTGAGCAGTTCTTC. Translation: CASSEFLAGEAEQFF.

This clonotype was recorded at least ten times. The chain combines TRBV20-1 with TRBJ2-3; 8 nucleotides line up with TRBD2. Germline V lookup: CDR1 DFQATT, CDR2 SNEGSKA (reference sequence). This CDR3 contains 12 residues. Germline trimming cut 8 bases from V and 3 bases from J; bases unmatched to any gene: 4. This CDR3 is CSYERETDTQYF. CDR3 coding DNA: TGCAGTTATGAGCGGGAGACAGATACGCAGTATTTT.

The chain combines TRBV5-1 with TRBJ2-7; D is unclear. Germline CDR1 SGHRS, CDR2 YFSETQ. The ends were cut back, 5 bases at V and 3 bases at J, with 21 bases in the middle. CDR3 length: 16 amino acids. The CDR3 sequence: CASRPSRTQPIYEQYF. For the CDR3, the DNA is TGCGCCAGCAGGCCTAGTCGGACGCAGCCCATCTACGAGCAGTACTTC. Full variable domain (remainder filled in from reference TRBV5-1 and TRBJ2-7): KAGVTQTPRYLIKTRGQQVTLSCSPISGHRSVSWYQQTPGQGLQFLFEYFSETQRNKGNFPGRFSGRQFSNSRSEMNVSTLELGDSALYLCASRPSRTQPIYEQYFGPGTRLTVT.

This clonotype has a count of ten or more. J is TRBJ2-7 and V is TRBV11-2; D remains ambiguous. The CDR3 is 14 residues long. The germline gives CDR1 SGHAT, CDR2 FQNNGV. V was shortened by 2 bases and J by 2 bases, with 10 bases between the two germline ends. The DNA of the CDR3 is TGTGCCAGCAGCTTATGGGCGGAGACCTACGAGCAGTACTTC. Encoded protein: CASSLWAETYEQYF.

The CDR3 nucleotides read TGTGCCAGCAGTCCATTCCTAGCGGGAGGGGGCAATGAGCAGTTCTTC. The encoded protein is CASSPFLAGGGNEQFF. The V call is TRBV6-1, the J call TRBJ2-1; TRBD2 agrees at 12 bases. This CDR3 has 16 residues. Germline CDR1 MNHNS, CDR2 SASEGT. V trimming: 5 bases; J trimming: 6 bases; junction bases outside the gene matches: 8.

This clonotype showed up many times. This chain joins TRBV9 and TRBJ2-3; 7 nucleotides match TRBD2. Germline V gene lookup returns CDR1 SGDLS and CDR2 YYNGEE. The CDR3 spans 15 residues. J was trimmed by 8 bases and V by 3 bases; bases with no gene match: 12. The CDR3 DNA reads as TGTGCCAGCAGCGGTACAGCGGGATCCCTTGCTACGCAGTATTTT. This encodes CASSGTAGSLATQYF.

In this sample, this clonotype turned up a few times. The chain employs TRBV30 and TRBJ1-6; D gene uncertain. CDR1 and CDR2 (germline): GTSNPN, SVGIG (reference sequence). This CDR3 region has 16 residues. V was clipped by 0 bases and J by 8 bases, with 17 bases between them. The CDR3 coding sequence is TGTGCCTGGAGTGTGTCCGGCGGGAGTAGGGATTCACCCCTCCACTTT. This encodes CAWSVSGGSRDSPLHF.

The chain joins TRBV4-1 to TRBJ2-7; TRBD1 or TRBD2 may be the D gene (5 bases each). V lost 0 bases to trimming and J lost 0 bases, with 12 bases between them. CDR1 and CDR2 (germline): MGHRA, YSYEKL. The CDR3 covers 16 residues. The CDR3 bases are TGCGCCAGCAGCCAAGAATGGGACGTATACTCCTACGAGCAGTACTTC. Its translation is CASSQEWDVYSYEQYF.

This clonotype was picked up many times. The CDR3 DNA follows: TGTGCCAGCAGTCAGGAACAGACTAGCGGGAGCGCCTCAGAGACCCAGTACTTC. This translates into CASSQEQTSGSASETQYF. The rearrangement uses TRBV28 and TRBJ2-5; 12 positions agree with TRBD2. V was pared by 5 bases and J by 4 bases, with 14 bases of the junction left unmatched. Germline-derived CDR1 and CDR2 are MDHEN and SYDVKM. This CDR3 is built from 18 residues.

This clonotype was seen repeatedly, ten times or more. The V and J genes are TRBV12-3 or TRBV12-4 and TRBJ2-7; D might be TRBD1 or TRBD2, each matching 5 bases. V was pared by 4 bases and J by 5 bases, with 18 bases between. There are 15 residues in the CDR3. CDR3: CASSSRDGWVDEQYF. The CDR3, as DNA: TGTGCCAGCAGTTCAAGGGACGGTTGGGTGGACGAGCAGTACTTC.

At least ten counts were recorded for this clonotype. The chain carries TRBV20-1 and TRBJ1-4, with D perhaps TRBD1 (5 bases). Trimming removed 6 bases from V and 8 bases from J, with 13 bases in between. CDR3 length equals 12 residues. Germline V gene data show CDR1 as DFQATT and CDR2 as SNEGSKA (reference sequence). CDR3: CSATDSAEKLFF. For the CDR3, the DNA is TGCAGTGCCACTGACAGTGCAGAAAAACTGTTTTTT.

This clonotype was seen more than once but under ten times. The chain joins TRBV29-1 to TRBJ2-5; unclear D gene. V was shortened by 3 bases and J by 3 bases, with 17 bases between the two germline ends. The CDR3 loop spans 15 amino acids. Germline-derived CDR1 and CDR2 are SQVTM and ANQGSEA. The CDR3 reads CSVDGVQQPEETQYF. The CDR3 bases are TGCAGCGTTGATGGGGTCCAGCAACCAGAAGAGACCCAGTACTTC.

This clonotype has a handful of counts. J is TRBJ2-2 and V is TRBV29-1; weak D call: TRBD2 (6 bases). CDR3 length equals 14 residues. The ends were cut back, 6 bases at V and 8 bases at J, with 19 bases in the middle. The germline CDR1 and CDR2 sequences are SQVTM and ANQGSEA. In DNA, the CDR3 is TGCAGCGTCCGGGGACTTTTAAGCTCAGGGGAGCTGTTTTTT. It encodes CSVRGLLSSGELFF.

This clonotype was seen repeatedly, ten times or more. The V gene is TRBV10-1, the J gene TRBJ2-1; TRBD1 is a possible D gene (6 bases). The V gene's germline CDR1 is WNHNN and CDR2 SYGVQD (reference sequence). This CDR3 contains 14 residues. The V gene lost 1 base and the J gene lost 5 bases, with 9 bases spanning the gap. Here the CDR3 reads CASSEYGTNNEQFF. In DNA form, the CDR3 reads TGCGCCAGCAGTGAGTATGGGACAAACAATGAGCAGTTCTTC.

This clonotype was counted many times. The chain carries TRBV7-2 and TRBJ2-1, with D uncertain. Deletions cut 3 bases from V and 2 bases from J, with 2 bases between. This CDR3 is built from 12 residues. Looked up from germline, CDR1 is SGHTA and CDR2 is FQGNSA. CDR3 bases: TGTGCCAGCAGCTTTGCCTACAATGAGCAGTTCTTC. As protein: CASSFAYNEQFF.

This clonotype was recorded many times. The J gene is TRBJ2-7, the V gene TRBV7-8; a weak D match, TRBD2 (6 bases). Trimming stripped 4 bases from V and 4 bases from J, with 23 bases between. This CDR3 spans 17 amino acids. Germline V gene sequence: CDR1 SGHVS, CDR2 FQNEAQ. CDR3 sequence reads: CASSSRRLNPGTYEQYF. The CDR3 bases are TGTGCCAGCAGCTCGCGACGACTTAACCCAGGGACTTACGAGCAGTACTTC.

This clonotype was found many times. The rearrangement joins TRBV5-1 to TRBJ2-3, with TRBD2 matching 14 bases. The CDR3 spans 16 residues. CDR1 and CDR2 (germline): SGHRS, YFSETQ. V gave up 4 bases and J gave up 2 bases; unmatched junction bases: 3. The CDR3 coding sequence is TGCGCCAGCAGCCGGACTAGCGGGAGGATCACAGATACGCAGTATTTT. This encodes CASSRTSGRITDTQYF.

CDR3 nucleotides: TGCAGTGCTAGAACGGGGAGCTCCTACGAGCAGTACTTC. It yields the protein CSARTGSSYEQYF. This chain connects TRBV20-1 to TRBJ2-7, with D tentatively TRBD2 (5 bases). The CDR3 is 13 residues long. The germline CDR1 and CDR2 sequences are DFQATT and SNEGSKA (reference sequence). Trimming took 2 bases from V and 0 from J, leaving 8 bases between them.

Many counts were recorded for this clonotype. The chain recombines TRBV28 with TRBJ2-5; 7 bases map to TRBD1. There are 13 residues in the CDR3. V dropped 7 bases and J dropped 4; count of bases not matched to a gene: 6. Looked up from germline, CDR1 is MDHEN and CDR2 is SYDVKM. The CDR3: CASIRGRGETQYF. The CDR3 bases are TGTGCCAGCATTAGGGGGCGAGGAGAGACCCAGTACTTC.

This clonotype was seen at least ten times. V and J are TRBV7-2 and TRBJ1-6, with no clear D. V lost 2 bases to trimming and J lost 6 bases, with 14 bases between them. Germline assignment: CDR1 SGHTA and CDR2 FQGNSA. The CDR3 is made up of 16 amino acids. The CDR3 region is CASSLNGRVRNSPLHF. Written as DNA, the CDR3 is TGTGCCAGCAGCTTAAATGGCAGAGTGCGTAATTCACCCCTCCACTTT.

This clonotype was counted many times. V and J are TRBV4-3 and TRBJ2-1; D perhaps matches TRBD2 (5 bases). CDR1 is LGHNA, CDR2 YSLEER, per germline. This CDR3 has 13 residues. The ends were cut back, 1 base at V and 10 bases at J, with 11 bases in the middle. The CDR3, as DNA: TGCGCCAGCAGCCAAGGAGGGAGCTCCGAGCAGTTCTTC. It codes for CASSQGGSSEQFF.

The chain combines TRBV7-6 with TRBJ2-3; D might be TRBD2 (6 bases). In germline, CDR1 is SGHVS, CDR2 FNYEAQ. This CDR3 has 13 residues. Trimming pared 4 bases from V and 9 bases from J, leaving 14 bases between. CDR3 loop: CASSSGEDLTQYF. The CDR3 region has the DNA TGTGCCAGCAGCTCTGGGGAGGATTTGACGCAGTATTTT.

This clonotype was detected many times. The V gene is TRBV12-3 or TRBV12-4, the J gene TRBJ1-2, with D maybe TRBD1 (5 bases). Trimming took off 4 bases at V and 7 bases at J, with 16 bases between the two ends. CDR3 size: 14 residues. The CDR3, as DNA: TGTGCCAGCAGTTCCCCCGCAGGGTCTCCTGGCTACACCTTC. Protein sequence: CASSSPAGSPGYTF.

This clonotype was seen repeatedly, ten times or more. This chain joins TRBV21-1 and TRBJ2-3; the tabulated D call, TRBD2, remains unverified against the DNA. TRBV21-1 corresponds to a pseudogene. The CDR3 is 17 amino acids. CDR3 sequence reads: CASSKKAEREVADTQYF. The CDR3 DNA sequence: TGTGCCAGCAGCAAAAAGGCCGAGCGGGAAGTGGCGGATACGCAGTATTTT.

The V gene is TRBV24-1, the J gene TRBJ2-5; 7 bases align to TRBD2. Trimming at V came to 1 base and at J to 4 bases, leaving 8 bases not matched to a gene. The V gene's germline CDR1 is KGHDR and CDR2 SFDVKD. CDR3 size: 16 residues. CDR3 DNA: TGTGCCACCAGTGATTTTAAGCGGGAAAGGGGAGAGACCCAGTACTTC. This codes for CATSDFKRERGETQYF.

The V gene is TRBV20-1, the J gene TRBJ2-1; 10 positions agree with TRBD2. The germline V gene encodes CDR1 DFQATT and CDR2 SNEGSKA (reference sequence). V gave up 1 base and J gave up 8 bases; unmatched junction bases: 5. This CDR3 region has 14 residues. CDR3 bases: TGCAGTGCTAGAGTCCTAGCGGGGGCCCATGAGCAGTTCTTC. It codes for CSARVLAGAHEQFF.

There are many counts of this clonotype. The V call is TRBV29-1, the J call TRBJ2-3, with a tentative D call TRBD2 (6 bases). The germline CDR1 and CDR2 sequences are SQVTM and ANQGSEA. The germline V and J ends were trimmed by 2 bases and 10 bases, with 16 bases remaining between them. CDR3 length: 13 amino acids. The CDR3 sequence is CSVESLSGSAQYF. The CDR3 nucleotides read TGCAGCGTTGAAAGTCTGAGCGGGTCTGCGCAGTATTTT.

This clonotype turned up a few times. The chain has TRBV30 and TRBJ2-2; 7 bases line up with TRBD1. CDR1 is GTSNPN and CDR2 is SVGIG in the germline V gene (reference sequence). Trimming cost V 2 bases and J 0 bases; bases outside gene matches: 3. This CDR3 has 15 residues. The CDR3, as DNA: TGTGCCTGGAGTCAGGGACAGACGAACACCGGGGAGCTGTTTTTT. Its protein is CAWSQGQTNTGELFF.

This clonotype has at least ten counts. CDR3 in DNA: TGTGCCATCAGTGAGTCTGGCAGTAATCAGCCCCAGCATTTT. Translating it yields CAISESGSNQPQHF. V and J are TRBV10-3 and TRBJ1-5; no reliable D call. This CDR3 contains 14 residues. CDR1 and CDR2 from the germline V gene are ENHRY and SYGVKD. The V gene lost 0 bases and the J gene lost 4 bases, with 7 bases spanning the gap.